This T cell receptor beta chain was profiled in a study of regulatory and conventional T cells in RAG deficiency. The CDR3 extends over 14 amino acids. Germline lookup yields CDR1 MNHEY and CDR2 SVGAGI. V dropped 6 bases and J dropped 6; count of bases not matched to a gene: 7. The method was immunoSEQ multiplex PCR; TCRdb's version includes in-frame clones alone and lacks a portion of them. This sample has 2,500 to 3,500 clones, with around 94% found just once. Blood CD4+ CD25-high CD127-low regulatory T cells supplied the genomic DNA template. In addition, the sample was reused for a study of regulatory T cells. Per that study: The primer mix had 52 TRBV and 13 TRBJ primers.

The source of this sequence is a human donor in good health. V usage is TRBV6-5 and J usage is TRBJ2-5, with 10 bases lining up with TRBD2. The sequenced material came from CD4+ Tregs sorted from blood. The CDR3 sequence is CASREAGGPKTQYF. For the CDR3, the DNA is TGTGCCAGCAGGGAAGCGGGAGGGCCGAAGACCCAGTACTTC.